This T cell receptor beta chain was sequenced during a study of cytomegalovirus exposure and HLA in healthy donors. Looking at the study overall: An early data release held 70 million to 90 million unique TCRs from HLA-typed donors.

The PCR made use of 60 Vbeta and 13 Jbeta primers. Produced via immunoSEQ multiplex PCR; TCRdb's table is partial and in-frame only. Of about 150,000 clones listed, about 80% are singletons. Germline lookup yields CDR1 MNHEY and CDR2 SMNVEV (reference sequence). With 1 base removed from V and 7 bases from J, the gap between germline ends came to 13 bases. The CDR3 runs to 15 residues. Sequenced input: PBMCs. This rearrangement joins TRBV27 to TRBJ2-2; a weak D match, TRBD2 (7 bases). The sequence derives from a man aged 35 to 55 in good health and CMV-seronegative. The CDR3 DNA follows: TGTGCCAGCAGTTTATGGGGGGGGCGAGGCGGGGAGCTGTTTTTT. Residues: CASSLWGGRGGELFF.